A selection of T cell receptor beta chains follows, all from one sample in a study of blood T cell repertoires in COVID-19. Assay used: immunoSEQ multiplex PCR; TCRdb lists only in-frame clones, some missing. This sample has around 140,000 clones, with 60% to 85% found just once. Sequencing was carried out using peripheral blood. Every receptor here comes from a man between 45 and 60 years old with acute or convalescent COVID-19. The CDR3 runs from the conserved cysteine through the conserved F or W. D genes are given only for firm matches. Rows give clone size only sometimes, using once, few, many, or a class for an expanded clone.

j_call v_call clone_size d_call cdr3_aa cdr3_nt
TRBJ1-5 TRBV29-1 NA NA CSDFPQPQHF TGCAGCGACTTTCCCCAGCCCCAGCATTTT
TRBJ1-3 TRBV11-2 NA NA CASSLGTEYSGNTIYF TGTGCCAGCAGCTTAGGGACAGAATACTCTGGAAACACCATATATTTT
TRBJ2-5 TRBV18 NA NA CASSPTHSETQYF TGTGCCAGCTCACCAACCCACAGTGAGACCCAGTACTTC
TRBJ1-4 TRBV30 NA NA CAWSPGSRVNEKLFF TGTGCCTGGAGCCCAGGTAGTCGCGTGAATGAAAAACTGTTTTTT
TRBJ1-6 TRBV19 once TRBD1 CATRDRQASSYNSPLHF TGTGCCACACGGGACAGACAGGCAAGCTCCTATAATTCACCCCTCCACTTT
TRBJ2-3 TRBV6-1 NA NA CASSEASGRGTQYF TGTGCCAGCAGTGAAGCGAGCGGGCGGGGTACGCAGTATTTT
TRBJ2-3 TRBV1 NA NA CTSSHGLRGQGETDTQYF TGCACCAGCAGCCACGGGCTTAGGGGACAGGGAGAAACAGATACGCAGTATTTT
TRBJ1-1 TRBV7-8 NA TRBD1 CASSLTGITEAFF TGTGCCAGCAGTTTGACAGGGATCACTGAAGCTTTCTTT
TRBJ1-2 TRBV5-1 NA NA CASSPGQVADYGYTF TGCGCCAGCAGCCCGGGACAAGTGGCCGACTATGGCTACACCTTC
TRBJ1-1 TRBV5-1 NA NA CATKRGGLGMNTEAFF TGCGCCACCAAGAGGGGAGGGCTTGGGATGAACACTGAAGCTTTCTTT
TRBJ1-2 TRBV19 once TRBD1 CASTTGGKVYGYTF TGTGCCAGTACGACAGGGGGGAAGGTCTATGGCTACACCTTC
TRBJ1-2 TRBV9 NA NA CASSGGRRDYGYTF TGTGCCAGCAGCGGGGGGCGCCGGGACTATGGCTACACCTTC
TRBJ1-2 TRBV2 NA NA CASSDPGYGYTF TGTGCCAGCAGTGATCCGGGCTATGGCTACACCTTC
TRBJ1-2 TRBV7-9 NA NA CASSLASDYGYTF TGTGCCAGCAGCTTAGCCTCGGACTATGGCTACACCTTC
TRBJ2-3 TRBV7-2 few TRBD2 CASSLSLAGSDTQYF TGTGCCAGCAGCTTAAGCCTAGCGGGGTCAGATACGCAGTATTTT
TRBJ2-2 TRBV5-1 NA TRBD2 CASSLAGLAGRTGELFF TGCGCCAGCAGCTTGGCAGGTCTAGCGGGTCGCACCGGGGAGCTGTTTTTT
TRBJ2-2 TRBV7-8 few TRBD2 CASRAGGRTGELFF TGTGCCAGCAGAGCGGGGGGGCGCACCGGGGAGCTGTTTTTT
TRBJ1-2 TRBV30 NA NA CAWTQDAAANYGYTF TGTGCCTGGACTCAGGACGCAGCGGCTAACTATGGCTACACCTTC
TRBJ1-2 TRBV5-1 NA NA CASSNPRDGYGYTF TGCGCCAGCAGCAACCCCCGGGATGGCTATGGCTACACCTTC
TRBJ1-1 TRBV28 NA NA CASSLPQEVGEAFF TGTGCCAGCAGTTTACCTCAGGAAGTAGGTGAAGCTTTCTTT
TRBJ1-1 TRBV29-1 once TRBD1 CSAKRQGEGAFF TGCAGCGCCAAACGACAGGGAGAGGGAGCTTTCTTT
TRBJ1-1 TRBV5-1 few TRBD1 CASSPTPDRAAEAFF TGCGCCAGCAGCCCAACCCCGGACAGGGCAGCTGAAGCTTTCTTT
TRBJ2-5 TRBV18 NA TRBD1 CASSPRDRAGETQYF TGTGCCAGCTCACCACGAGACAGGGCCGGGGAGACCCAGTACTTC
TRBJ1-6 TRBV18 once TRBD1 CASSPQQGANSPLHF TGTGCCAGCTCGCCGCAACAGGGGGCGAATTCACCCCTCCACTTT
TRBJ2-5 TRBV29-1 NA NA CSVEVQGQQETQYF TGCAGCGTTGAAGTCCAGGGTCAACAAGAGACCCAGTACTTC